These 23 T cell receptor beta chains share one sample of origin, sequenced in a study of CD8+ T cells in alopecia areata (dated by TCRdb to between 2017 and 2018). Sample time point, as interpreted from the label and publication: baseline before oral tofacitinib. Receptor libraries were prepared by the immunoSEQ multiplex PCR assay. RNA was extracted from all samples and reverse transcribed into cDNA as template for TCR sequencing. Imported from immuneACCESS, the table was reduced by TCRdb to in-frame sequences with V and J called. These copies leave out some clones; in studies compared against another copy, an unresolved V gene accounts for under half, and the cause of the remainder is not known. In this sample the table shows under 70,000 clones, approximately 64% of which occur a single time. In total, the top ten clones hold under 20% of the sample. The specimen comprised CD8+ T cells sorted from blood, sampled at week 0. These receptor sequences come from a human donor with alopecia areata.

CDR3 coding DNA: TGCAGCGTTGTTGCACCCTCCTACAATGAGCAGTTCTTC. Translation: CSVVAPSYNEQFF. V usage is TRBV29-1 and J usage is TRBJ2-1; D gene unclear. The CDR3 is 13 amino acids. Germline V gene sequence: CDR1 SQVTM, CDR2 ANQGSEA. The germline V and J ends were trimmed by 4 bases and 0 bases, with 7 bases remaining between them.

In its sample, this clone was seen many times. The chain combines TRBV11-2 with TRBJ1-2, with TRBD1 as a possible D gene (5 bases). This CDR3 has 15 amino acids. V was clipped by 6 bases and J by 5 bases, with 19 bases between them. The V gene's germline CDR1 is SGHAT and CDR2 FQNNGV. In nucleotides, the CDR3 is TGTGCCAGCAGTGAAGAGACACACGGGGGGTATGGCTACACCTTC. Translation gives CASSEETHGGYGYTF.

This clone has a single count. The chain carries TRBV12-5 and TRBJ2-2; D possibly corresponds to TRBD2 (6 bases). V was cut by 4 bases and J by 0 bases, with 12 bases left in between. The length of the CDR3 is 16 residues. Germline V gene data show CDR1 as LGHNT and CDR2 as FRNRAP. The CDR3 loop is CASGSGRGTNTGELFF. CDR3 sequence (DNA): TGTGCTAGTGGTTCAGGGCGCGGGACGAACACCGGGGAGCTGTTTTTT.

The rearrangement links TRBV5-4 to TRBJ1-1, with 9 positions matching TRBD1. Germline V gene data show CDR1 as SGHNT and CDR2 as YYREEE (reference sequence). The junction had 4 bases not matched to a gene; V was cut back by 2 bases and J by 5 bases. The CDR3 is 14 residues long. CDR3 DNA: TGTGCCAGCAGCTTAATACAGGGGGCAACTGAAGCTTTCTTT. Translating gives CASSLIQGATEAFF.

This clone was seen just once. The rearrangement joins TRBV29-1 to TRBJ2-1; D unclear. Deletions cut 6 bases from V and 8 bases from J, with 8 bases between. Germline CDR1 is SQVTM and CDR2 is ANQGSEA. The CDR3 loop spans 10 amino acids. The CDR3 region has the DNA TGCAGCGTGTTCAGTCATGAGCAGTTCTTC. It codes for CSVFSHEQFF.

This clone was detected a few times. The chain couples TRBV7-9 to TRBJ2-3; D not resolved. Trimming removed 5 bases from V and 1 base from J, with 10 bases in between. CDR1 is SEHNR, CDR2 FQNEAQ, per germline (reference sequence). This CDR3 region has 14 residues. The CDR3 loop reads CASSPPVGTDTQYF. The CDR3 region has the DNA TGTGCCAGCAGCCCTCCCGTCGGCACAGATACGCAGTATTTT.

The chain joins TRBV6-5 to TRBJ2-1; the D gene is possibly TRBD2 (5 bases). The CDR3 contains 12 residues. CDR1 MNHEY and CDR2 SVGAGI come from the germline V gene. V shed 5 bases and J shed 8 bases, with 10 bases lying between them. The CDR3 spells CASSPDFHEQFF. CDR3 nucleotides: TGTGCCAGCAGTCCGGACTTCCATGAGCAGTTCTTC.

V is TRBV2 and J is TRBJ2-5; D possibly corresponds to TRBD1 (5 bases). The DNA end is a closer match to TRBJ2-7, so the J assignment may be wrong. Germline lookup yields CDR1 SNHLY and CDR2 FYNNEI. CDR3 length equals 10 residues. CDR3 loop: CASRGLEQYF. For the CDR3, the DNA is TGTGCCAGCAGGGGGCTCGAGCAGTACTTC.

The chain employs TRBV5-1 and TRBJ1-4; D gene ambiguous. Per the germline V gene, CDR1 is SGHRS and CDR2 is YFSETQ. Trimming took 2 bases from V and 3 from J, leaving 8 bases between them. CDR3 length: 14 amino acids. CDR3 in DNA: TGCGCCAGCAGCTTTTTATCGGCTAATGAAAAACTGTTTTTT. Protein: CASSFLSANEKLFF.

This clone is categorized as medium-sized. The chain links TRBV6-4 to TRBJ2-2; 9 bases fit TRBD2. V trimming: 5 bases; J trimming: 1 base; junction bases outside the gene matches: 2. The CDR3 is 15 residues long. The germline CDR1 and CDR2 sequences are MRHNA and SNTAGT. CDR3 residues: CASSKTSGNTGELFF. The CDR3, as DNA: TGTGCCAGCAGTAAGACTAGCGGGAACACCGGGGAGCTGTTTTTT.

This clone has just a few counts. The V and J genes are TRBV2 and TRBJ1-2, with D possibly TRBD1 on 5 matching bases. The CDR3 covers 12 residues. Germline-derived CDR1 and CDR2 are SNHLY and FYNNEI. Trimming left V 2 bases short and J 6 bases short, with 7 bases between. The CDR3 reads CASSEQGDGYTF. In nucleotides, the CDR3 is TGTGCCAGCAGTGAACAGGGTGATGGCTACACCTTC.

J is TRBJ2-7 and V is TRBV7-9, with D maybe TRBD2 (5 bases). In germline, CDR1 is SEHNR, CDR2 FQNEAQ (reference sequence). CDR3 length equals 11 residues. With 10 bases removed from V and 4 bases from J, the gap between germline ends came to 11 bases. For the CDR3, the DNA is TGTGCCACGGTAGGGAGATACGAGCAGTACTTC. It encodes CATVGRYEQYF.

This clone was recorded a few times. The J gene is TRBJ2-1, the V gene TRBV6-6; no reliable D call. Looked up from germline, CDR1 is MNHNY and CDR2 is SVGAGI (reference sequence). CDR3 length: 9 residues. Here the CDR3 DNA reads TGTGCGGCAGGAAATGAGCAGTTCTTC. It translates to CAAGNEQFF.

This clone was found a few times. The chain joins TRBV18 to TRBJ1-1; 7 nucleotides agree with TRBD1. Losses at the gene ends were 3 bases for V and 7 bases for J; bases not matched to a gene: 17. The CDR3 runs to 17 residues. From germline, CDR1 is KGHSH and CDR2 LQKENI. This chain's CDR3 is CASSPTLGQERTDEAFF. The CDR3 nucleotides read TGTGCCAGCTCACCTACTTTAGGACAGGAAAGAACAGATGAAGCTTTCTTT.

CDR3 DNA: TGTGCCAGCAGCTTAACTAGCGGGAGTAATGAGCAGTTCTTC. Translation gives CASSLTSGSNEQFF. The rearrangement joins TRBV7-2 to TRBJ2-1, with 11 bases lining up with TRBD2. CDR1 SGHTA and CDR2 FQGNSA come from the germline V gene. This CDR3 has 14 residues. The ends lost 2 bases at V and 7 bases at J; junction bases unmatched: 1.

This chain connects TRBV27 to TRBJ1-4; D gene ambiguous. Germline CDR1 and CDR2: MNHEY and SMNVEV (reference sequence). This CDR3 spans 14 amino acids. The V end was cut by 3 bases, the J end by 7 bases, with 12 bases between. CDR3 sequence (DNA): TGTGCCAGCAGTTTGTCGAGACGGGGTGAAAAACTGTTTTTT. Amino acids: CASSLSRRGEKLFF.

This rearrangement joins TRBV30 to TRBJ2-7; 7 bases agree with TRBD1. J was trimmed by 4 bases and V by 2 bases; bases with no gene match: 5. The CDR3 runs to 13 residues. In germline, CDR1 is GTSNPN, CDR2 SVGIG (reference sequence). CDR3 nucleotide sequence: TGTGCCTGGAGTTACGGACAGGCGTACGAGCAGTACTTC. The encoded protein is CAWSYGQAYEQYF.

This chain connects TRBV28 to TRBJ2-3, with D possibly matching TRBD2 (5 bases). In germline, CDR1 is MDHEN, CDR2 SYDVKM. V lost 3 bases to trimming and J lost 7 bases, with 8 bases between them. The CDR3 sequence is 12 residues long. CDR3 DNA: TGTGCCAGCAGTTTGAGGGAAAATACGCAGTATTTT. Its translation: CASSLRENTQYF.

The rearrangement joins TRBV7-9 to TRBJ2-2; D may correspond to TRBD1 or TRBD2 (5 bases each). Per the germline V gene, CDR1 is SEHNR and CDR2 is FQNEAQ (reference sequence). V was clipped by 5 bases and J by 6 bases, with 7 bases between them. The CDR3 has 12 residues. The DNA of the CDR3 is TGTGCCAGCAGCGGGGGTGCCGGGGAGCTGTTTTTT. Protein product: CASSGGAGELFF.

The CDR3 nucleotides are TGTGCCATCAGTGAAGGGAGGGTGTTCCAGCCCCAGCATTTT. Its translation: CAISEGRVFQPQHF. V is TRBV10-3 and J is TRBJ1-5; no firm D call. This CDR3 has 14 residues. Trimming stripped 3 bases from V and 7 bases from J, with 13 bases between. Germline assignment: CDR1 ENHRY and CDR2 SYGVKD.

Worth noting for this clone: This sample also contains other DNA sequences that code for the same CDR3. The chain couples TRBV29-1 to TRBJ2-7; D remains ambiguous. Germline CDR1 reads SQVTM; CDR2 reads ANQGSEA. The CDR3 has 13 residues. The V and J ends lost 2 bases and 1 base respectively, with 9 bases between them. CDR3: CSVETGSSYEQYF. The DNA for the CDR3 is TGCAGCGTTGAAACCGGGTCGTCCTACGAGCAGTACTTC.

V usage is TRBV4-1 and J usage is TRBJ1-2; D is undetermined. V lost 6 bases to trimming and J lost 7 bases, with 15 bases between them. The CDR3 loop spans 13 amino acids. CDR1 is MGHRA and CDR2 is YSYEKL in the germline V gene. DNA for the CDR3: TGCGCCAGCAGGGGAAGCGGTTCGGGTGGCTACACCTTC. Its translation is CASRGSGSGGYTF.

The CDR3 loop reads CSVVGGSTEAFF. CDR3 bases: TGCAGCGTTGTCGGGGGATCCACTGAAGCTTTCTTT. The chain joins TRBV29-1 to TRBJ1-1; a possible D gene is TRBD1 (5 bases). CDR3 size: 12 residues. V was shortened by 4 bases and J by 4 bases, with 10 bases between the two germline ends. Germline CDR1 reads SQVTM; CDR2 reads ANQGSEA.